This T cell receptor (beta chain) is from a study of OX40 agonist ivuxolimab in advanced cancers. Study context: Ivuxolimab, an antibody that agonizes OX40 (CD134), was administered to the patients. Patients received ivuxolimab, an intravenous treatment, every 2 weeks at 0.01 to 10 mg/kg.

Generated by immunoSEQ multiplex PCR, the TCRdb table keeps only in-frame clones and is missing some. Of under 75,000 clones in the sample, approximately 91% are singletons; the top ten hold just over 14%. The CDR3 covers 15 residues. CDR1 and CDR2 from the germline V gene are MNHEY and SMNVEV (reference sequence). V lost 5 bases and J lost 4, with 17 bases in between. As for this clone: The antigen remains undetermined.

Points from the study as a whole: Compared with CD4+, CD8+ T cells on average had more expanded clones.

On cycle 4 day 1 and cycle 7 day 1, as well as at baseline, blood was sampled. The sample here was CD4+ or CD8+ T cells sorted from blood, taken in a trial of the OX40 agonist ivuxolimab. The clonotype originates from an adult with an advanced solid tumor such as melanoma, head and neck, liver or kidney cancer. The V gene is TRBV27, the J gene TRBJ1-2, with TRBD1 as a possible D gene (6 bases). CDR3 bases: TGTGCCAGCAGTGGGGGGCGAGGGGACGTCTATGGCTACACCTTC. As protein: CASSGGRGDVYGYTF.